The T cell receptor beta chain described here comes from a study of T-cell reconstitution after alpha-beta-depleted transplantation in children (dated by TCRdb to 2015 to 2016). About the full investigation: Using TCR repertoire profiling, the study quantitatively followed how T-cell immune reconstitution unfolded in children after TCRalphabeta/CD19-depleted allogeneic hematopoietic cell transplantation.

Reading from cysteine to phenylalanine, the CDR3 counts 17 amino acids. Solely the CDR3 DNA is kept, with 51 bases framed from the first base. The library was obtained by PCR. These reads were obtained on an Illumina HiSeq 2500. Molecular barcoding was employed in the preparation of TCR libraries, with unique molecular identifiers being used to normalize TCRbeta repertoire quantification. In TCRdb, the public reads were trimmed at Q25 with fastp and aligned with MiXCR, with productive beta chains retained. Rows are combined by CDR3 protein, so each entry shows the most common genes and DNA. The sample profile shows about 640,000 distinct CDR3 sequences; around 17% of them were found once. The ten largest clones take up approximately 1% of the sample. On this clonotype: It lacks a known antigen. Base quality data are lacking; no much larger clone is found one base away.

The sequencing used PBMCs from the stem cell graft donor, collected from the stem cell graft. The rearranged segments are TRBV21-1 and TRBJ2-1; the D call TRBD2 from the table was never checked on the DNA. TRBV21-1 is classified as a pseudogene. The sequence derives from a human donor who donated a stem cell graft to a child with acute myeloid leukemia. CDR3 region: CASSLSGIEHSYNEQFF. The DNA sequence follows: TGTGCCAGCAGCCTTAGCGGGATAGAACACTCCTACAATGAGCAGTTCTTC.